This T cell receptor beta chain was captured by sequencing in a study of control samples from healthy donors and cancer patients. Generated by immunoSEQ multiplex PCR, the TCRdb table keeps only in-frame clones and is missing some. The profile covers about 120,000 clones, with just under 90% appearing a single time and about 12% taken by the ten largest. The table lists this clone with a few counts. The CDR3 runs to 15 residues. Trimming took off 10 bases at V and 3 bases at J, with 22 bases between the two ends. Germline V lookup: CDR1 ENHRY, CDR2 SYGVKD. V gene TRBV10-3 combines with J gene TRBJ2-7; D may be TRBD1 (5 bases). The origin of this receptor is a man aged 25 to 40 in good health. Sequencing was performed on blood. As DNA, the CDR3 is TGTGCCACCCAACCCGTTACAGGTAGTGGCTACGAGCAGTACTTC. Protein sequence: CATQPVTGSGYEQYF.